The 8 T cell receptor beta chains below all came from one sample that was sequenced in a study of beta chain features in type 1 diabetes. Overall study results and limits: Shorter TCRB CDR3s, moderately but significantly so, were found in Type 1 diabetes patients in all four CD4+ subsets.

Their target antigens are unknown. Reverse transcription of all isolated RNA meant that expressed TCRB transcripts were sequenced. Clones were read by immunoSEQ multiplex PCR, and TCRdb kept only the in-frame ones, dropping some. The sample lists some 280,000 clones, approximately 14% occurring once. Sequences were obtained from naive CD4+ T cells from blood. The receptors shown here come from a man aged 30 to 39 with type 1 diabetes.

In its sample, this clone was seen a few times. J is TRBJ2-7 and V is TRBV11-2, with 10 bases lining up with TRBD1. CDR3 length equals 15 residues. Germline CDR1 reads SGHAT; CDR2 reads FQNNGV. V gave up 4 bases and J gave up 1 base; unmatched junction bases: 4. The CDR3 nucleotides read TGTGCCAGCAGCTCTCCGGGACAGGGGTCCTACGAGCAGTACTTC. Protein sequence: CASSSPGQGSYEQYF.

This clone was counted a few times. The CDR3: CASSPHGQGVGTGELFF. CDR3 DNA: TGTGCCAGCAGCCCTCACGGACAGGGAGTTGGCACCGGGGAGCTGTTTTTT. The rearrangement uses TRBV7-2 and TRBJ2-2, with 8 bases identical to TRBD1. This CDR3 is 17 amino acids long. Germline CDR1 and CDR2: SGHTA and FQGNSA. V was pared by 5 bases and J by 4 bases, with 12 bases of the junction left unmatched.

This chain joins TRBV5-1 and TRBJ2-4; D is unresolved. Trimming cost V 0 bases and J 0 bases, with 4 bases left between them. Germline V gives CDR1 SGHRS, CDR2 YFSETQ. The CDR3 is 14 amino acids. Written as DNA, the CDR3 is TGCGCCAGCAGCTTGGGAGTAGCCAAAAACATTCAGTACTTC. This codes for CASSLGVAKNIQYF.

CDR3 loop: CASSSQVGAGGYNEQFF. The CDR3 nucleotides read TGTGCCAGCAGCTCCCAGGTCGGGGCGGGAGGGTACAATGAGCAGTTCTTC. V usage is TRBV9 and J usage is TRBJ2-1; 9 bases are shared with TRBD2. Germline CDR1 reads SGDLS; CDR2 reads YYNGEE. The CDR3 has 17 amino acids. Trimming took 4 bases from V and 4 from J; bases not matched to a gene: 12.

This chain links TRBV4-2 with TRBJ2-5; 10 bases are shared with TRBD2. CDR3 length equals 19 residues. Trimming cost V 0 bases and J 5 bases; bases outside gene matches: 15. Looked up from germline, CDR1 is LGHNA and CDR2 is YNFKEQ. In nucleotides, the CDR3 is TGTGCCAGCAGCCAAGAGAGGGCTAGCGGGAGTAGGGTAGACGAGACCCAGTACTTC. Its translation: CASSQERASGSRVDETQYF.

The CDR3, as DNA: TGTGCCAGCAGCCCGGGAGACTCCTACAATGAGCAGTTCTTC. As protein: CASSPGDSYNEQFF. The rearrangement joins TRBV11-3 to TRBJ2-1, with D possibly being TRBD2 (6 bases). Germline lookup yields CDR1 SGHNT and CDR2 YENEEA. CDR3 length equals 14 residues. V lost 5 bases and J 0 bases, leaving 8 bases between the germline ends.

This clone has a handful of counts. This chain links TRBV18 with TRBJ1-1, with a weak D call TRBD1 (5 bases). V was shortened by 3 bases and J by 7 bases, with 9 bases between the two germline ends. CDR1 is KGHSH, CDR2 LQKENI, per germline. This CDR3 contains 12 residues. CDR3 in DNA: TGTGCCAGCTCACCCGACAGTGGTGAAGCTTTCTTT. Its translation is CASSPDSGEAFF.

This clone came up a few times. This chain connects TRBV9 to TRBJ2-1, with 11 bases lining up with TRBD2. V was pared by 2 bases and J by 0 bases, with 4 bases of the junction left unmatched. The CDR3 extends over 17 amino acids. CDR1 and CDR2 from the germline V gene are SGDLS and YYNGEE. The chain's CDR3 is CASSVNLAGGSYNEQFF. CDR3 nucleotides: TGTGCCAGCAGCGTGAACCTAGCGGGGGGCTCCTACAATGAGCAGTTCTTC.